This is a list of T cell receptor beta chains from one sample in a study of T cell changes during pregnancy in multiple sclerosis. Libraries were prepared by immunoSEQ multiplex PCR; TCRdb keeps only in-frame clonotypes and omits some of them. The sample lists roughly 72,000 clones, around nine tenths seen once, with roughly 0.21% in the top ten. This specimen consisted of CD4+ T cells from peripheral blood mononuclear cells, obtained before pregnancy. The receptors here all came from a female donor with multiple sclerosis, enrolled in a pregnancy study. Both conserved end residues are part of each CDR3.

TRBV5-4	TRBJ2-7	CASSSIDRANYEQYF
TRBV9	TRBJ2-4	CASSVGGTGKNIQYF
TRBV25-1	TRBJ1-1	CASSGKSGGPTNTEAFF
TRBV5-6	TRBJ1-1	CASTSWGGMNTEAFF
TRBV5-1	TRBJ2-1	CASSLGLAGYNEQFF
TRBV10-2	TRBJ2-2	CASSEWRGLAGGELFF
TRBV5-4	TRBJ2-3	CASSLTSGRPDTQYF
TRBV11-2	TRBJ1-2	CASSLDGQGDYGYTF
TRBV18	TRBJ1-4	CASSPLPGTMGEKLFF
TRBV15	TRBJ1-3	CATSRGDSSGNTIYF
TRBV19	TRBJ1-2	CASSMAGQGSNYGYTF
TRBV4-1	TRBJ1-5	CASSQEGLFSNQPQHF
TRBV9	TRBJ1-5	CASSVVGDQPQHF
TRBV5-7	TRBJ2-7	CASSPPTSVSYEQYF
TRBV29-1	TRBJ2-3	CSVETLQGRGTDTQYF
TRBV6-5	TRBJ1-1	CASSQPGQHSAFF
TRBV5-1	TRBJ2-3	CASSLSELSTQYF
TRBV6-6	TRBJ2-3	CASRLRAGGTDTQYF
TRBV19	TRBJ1-5	CASSMVGGTENQPQHF
TRBV2	TRBJ1-1	CASKGDRGGTEAFF
TRBV2	TRBJ1-6	CASSEATGYSPLHF
TRBV2	TRBJ2-1	CASSEEREGYSYNEQFF